Below are 21 T cell receptor beta chains sequenced from a single sample in a study of blood T cell repertoires in COVID-19 (dated by TCRdb to the early 2020s). Receptors were amplified or captured by the immunoSEQ multiplex PCR assay. TCRdb's version of the immuneACCESS table is confined to in-frame rearrangements and falls short of the full clone set. An unresolved V gene accounts for under half of the shortfall where checked; the remainder is of unknown origin. This sample lists more than 95,000 clones; roughly four fifths were detected once. In total, the top ten clones hold 6% of the sample. The source material was peripheral blood. Every receptor here comes from a man at least 80 years old with COVID-19, enrolled during active disease.

The table lists this clone with a count of one. The rearrangement uses TRBV11-2 and TRBJ2-7; possibly TRBD1 for D (6 bases). The ends were cut back, 5 bases at V and 4 bases at J, with 12 bases in the middle. CDR3 length: 13 amino acids. Germline V gives CDR1 SGHAT, CDR2 FQNNGV. CDR3 sequence (DNA): TGTGCCAGCAGCCAAGAACAGGGATACGAGCAGTACTTC. This translates into CASSQEQGYEQYF.

The chain employs TRBV27 and TRBJ2-7; 7 bases align to TRBD1. This CDR3 is built from 15 residues. V shed 6 bases, J shed 2 bases, and the junction held 10 bases outside the gene matches. Germline loops: CDR1 MNHEY, CDR2 SMNVEV (reference sequence). CDR3 amino acids: CASRETGKIPYEQYF. The CDR3 coding sequence is TGTGCCAGCAGGGAGACAGGGAAGATCCCCTACGAGCAGTACTTC.

The chain uses TRBV4-1 and TRBJ2-3; perhaps TRBD2 as D (5 bases). The V and J ends lost 5 bases and 0 bases respectively, with 15 bases between them. CDR1 and CDR2 (germline): MGHRA, YSYEKL. This CDR3 comprises 16 residues. The CDR3 DNA is TGCGCCAGCAGCAATACGGGATCAAAGAGCACAGATACGCAGTATTTT. Its protein is CASSNTGSKSTDTQYF.

The chain couples TRBV6-1 to TRBJ2-3; the match to TRBD2 covers 8 bases. In germline, CDR1 is MNHNS, CDR2 SASEGT. The CDR3 is 16 residues long. Unmatched junction bases numbered 14, after V lost 2 bases and J lost 10 bases. The CDR3 region is CASSESGTRWLNSQYF. The DNA for the CDR3 is TGTGCCAGCAGTGAATCCGGGACTAGATGGTTGAATTCGCAGTATTTT.

As to this clone: Possible read error: a much larger clone is one base away. The V and J genes are TRBV2 and TRBJ2-2; 9 bases line up with TRBD1. The CDR3 runs 15 residues. Germline CDR1 is SNHLY and CDR2 is FYNNEI. With V trimmed by 5 bases and J by 1 base, 2 bases remained unmatched. Written as DNA, the CDR3 is TGTGCCAGCAGTCCGGGACAGGGGAACACCGGGGAGCTGTTTTTT. As protein: CASSPGQGNTGELFF.

This chain connects TRBV7-2 to TRBJ1-1; tentative D call: TRBD1 (5 bases). Germline CDR1 is SGHTA and CDR2 is FQGNSA. The CDR3 is made up of 13 amino acids. V was pared by 2 bases and J by 6 bases, with 10 bases between. CDR3 DNA sequence: TGTGCCAGCAGCTTACGACAGTCTGCTGAAGCTTTCTTT. Protein: CASSLRQSAEAFF.

The chain employs TRBV19 and TRBJ1-2, with D tentatively TRBD1 (5 bases). Trimming removed 6 bases from V and 3 bases from J, with 17 bases in between. Germline CDR1 is LNHDA and CDR2 is SQIVND (reference sequence). This CDR3 has 15 residues. The DNA of the CDR3 is TGTGCCAGTAGCAACCCCGGGACTGTGGACTATGGCTACACCTTC. Protein sequence: CASSNPGTVDYGYTF.

As DNA, the CDR3 is TGCGCCAGCAGAGAGGGTAGGACTGAAGCTTTCTTT. The encoded protein is CASREGRTEAFF. The J gene is TRBJ1-1, the V gene TRBV5-1; D unresolved. Germline CDR1 reads SGHRS; CDR2 reads YFSETQ. The CDR3 runs to 12 residues. Trimming took 5 bases from V and 5 from J, leaving 10 bases between them.

This clone appeared a few times. The chain is built from TRBV5-1 and TRBJ2-5, with a weak D call TRBD2 (5 bases). The CDR3 extends over 12 amino acids. Per germline, CDR1 SGHRS and CDR2 YFSETQ. V lost 6 bases, J lost 0 bases, and 6 bases lay in between. The CDR3 reads CASTGNQETQYF. CDR3 sequence (DNA): TGCGCCAGCACCGGGAACCAAGAGACCCAGTACTTC.

This clone was recorded once. This chain uses TRBV28 with TRBJ1-5, with D possibly TRBD1 on 5 matching bases. There are 13 residues in the CDR3. CDR1 is MDHEN, CDR2 SYDVKM, per germline. V lost 7 bases to trimming and J lost 1 base, with 8 bases between them. The CDR3 bases are TGTGCCAGCAACAGACAGAGCAATCAGCCCCAGCATTTT. It codes for CASNRQSNQPQHF.

The chain recombines TRBV10-3 with TRBJ2-7; 11 nucleotides agree with TRBD1. The CDR3 contains 13 residues. V lost 6 bases and J lost 2; bases outside the gene matches: 0. Germline V gives CDR1 ENHRY, CDR2 SYGVKD. In DNA form, the CDR3 reads TGTGCCATCAGGGACAGGGGGCCCTACGAGCAGTACTTC. Its translation: CAIRDRGPYEQYF.

The gene calls are TRBV2 and TRBJ2-3; D is unresolved. CDR3 size: 13 residues. In germline, CDR1 is SNHLY, CDR2 FYNNEI. The V end lost 4 bases, the J end lost 1 base, and 6 bases lay between the germline ends. The CDR3 reads CASSGVGTDTQYF. In nucleotides, the CDR3 is TGTGCCAGCAGTGGAGTGGGCACAGATACGCAGTATTTT.

This rearrangement joins TRBV7-8 to TRBJ2-7, with D tentatively TRBD2 (7 bases). Trimming removed 3 bases from V and 4 bases from J, with 16 bases in between. The CDR3 length is 15 residues. In germline, CDR1 is SGHVS, CDR2 FQNEAQ. CDR3 amino acids: CASSFRGGLSYEQYF. The CDR3 coding sequence is TGTGCCAGCAGCTTCCGCGGGGGCCTTTCATACGAGCAGTACTTC.

V usage is TRBV7-9 and J usage is TRBJ2-7, with a possible D match to TRBD1 (6 bases). The ends were cut back, 8 bases at V and 3 bases at J, with 20 bases in the middle. This CDR3 region has 15 residues. Germline V CDR1 and CDR2: SEHNR, FQNEAQ (reference sequence). CDR3 sequence (DNA): TGTGCCAGCGGTTCCACAGGGACGAGACTCTACGAGCAGTACTTC. As protein: CASGSTGTRLYEQYF.

The gene calls are TRBV11-2 and TRBJ1-5; TRBD1 is a possible D gene (5 bases). The V end lost 6 bases, the J end lost 2 bases, and 11 bases lay between the germline ends. The CDR3 sequence is 14 residues long. Germline lookup yields CDR1 SGHAT and CDR2 FQNNGV. The CDR3 DNA sequence: TGTGCCAGCAGTCGTGGAGGGGGCAATCAGCCCCAGCATTTT. It encodes CASSRGGGNQPQHF.

The gene calls are TRBV29-1 and TRBJ2-3; the match to TRBD2 covers 8 bases. This CDR3 comprises 15 residues. The J segment lost 0 bases and the V segment lost 4 bases, leaving 6 bases of the junction unmatched. Germline CDR1 is SQVTM and CDR2 is ANQGSEA. In DNA form, the CDR3 reads TGCAGCGTTGGCCCGGGAGGGACCAGCACAGATACGCAGTATTTT. Protein: CSVGPGGTSTDTQYF.

This clone showed up just a few times. As DNA, the CDR3 is TGTGCCAGCAGTTTTTTTCGGGAAGGAGTTAACTATGGCTACACCTTC. Translation: CASSFFREGVNYGYTF. The chain uses TRBV28 and TRBJ1-2; D is ambiguous. Trimming took 3 bases from V and 1 from J, leaving 15 bases between them. The CDR3 covers 16 residues. CDR1 and CDR2 (germline): MDHEN, SYDVKM.

This chain uses TRBV12-3 or TRBV12-4 with TRBJ1-6; D is possibly TRBD1 (5 bases). The CDR3 is 12 residues long. The ends were cut back, 6 bases at V and 9 bases at J, with 9 bases in the middle. The CDR3 reads CASSRTFSPLHF. CDR3 sequence (DNA): TGTGCCAGCAGCCGGACATTTTCACCCCTCCACTTT.

DNA for the CDR3: TGTGCCAGCAGTTACTGGGGTAGCGGCTCCTACGAGCAGTACTTC. Its translation is CASSYWGSGSYEQYF. The chain recombines TRBV6-6 with TRBJ2-7; TRBD2 might be the D (6 bases). The CDR3 loop spans 15 amino acids. The germline V gene has CDR1 MNHNY and CDR2 SVGAGI (reference sequence). Deletions cut 1 base from V and 0 bases from J, with 10 bases between.

This clone showed up just a few times. This chain uses TRBV28 with TRBJ2-1; TRBD2 matches at 9 bases. The CDR3 length is 13 residues. J lost 8 bases, V lost 11 bases, and 10 bases had no gene match. The germline V gene encodes CDR1 MDHEN and CDR2 SYDVKM. The chain's CDR3 is CASRLAAGHEQFF. The CDR3 region has the DNA TGTGCCTCTCGACTAGCGGCCGGGCATGAGCAGTTCTTC.

V is TRBV5-1 and J is TRBJ1-1; tentative D call: TRBD1 (5 bases). V lost 5 bases, J lost 0 bases, and 26 bases lay in between. CDR3 length: 19 residues. CDR1 and CDR2 (germline): SGHRS, YFSETQ. In DNA, the CDR3 is TGCGCCAGCAGACGGAGTATAGGACACATCAAACCTTTGAACACTGAAGCTTTCTTT. Amino acid sequence: CASRRSIGHIKPLNTEAFF.